These T cell receptor beta chains were read from a single sample in a study of technical replicates of blood from a few donors. Method: immunoSEQ multiplex PCR; TCRdb's copy keeps in-frame clones and lacks some. This sample has roughly 65,000 clones, with around 90% found just once. Sequencing used PBMCs. The receptors were gathered from a human donor in good health. Some clones in this sample may be carry-over from other donors' samples. CDR3s leave out the opening cysteine and the closing phenylalanine or tryptophan.

v_call,j_call,cdr3_aa
TRBV30,TRBJ2-1,AWSALLAGVGNEQF
TRBV5-6,TRBJ1-5,ASSLGLYKPQH
TRBV5-6,TRBJ2-7,ASSLLAGDTYEQY
TRBV7-2,TRBJ2-7,ASSSGGREGRYEQY
TRBV18,TRBJ2-7,ASSPGLAVSSYEQY
TRBV7-2,TRBJ1-1,ASSLQRNTEAF
TRBV4-2,TRBJ2-7,ASSQDRGSSYEQY
TRBV4-3,TRBJ1-4,ASSQDRGLSEKLF
TRBV29-1,TRBJ1-2,SVVPGQGARNYGYT
TRBV9,TRBJ2-1,ASSVGGGRSSYNEQF
TRBV6-5,TRBJ2-2,AKGGPSTGELF
TRBV10-3,TRBJ1-2,AISDTGDYGYT
TRBV19,TRBJ2-7,ASSSPRIPYEQY
TRBV19,TRBJ2-2,ATSNTPNTGELF
TRBV4-2,TRBJ1-2,ASSQASSGQRTNYGYT
TRBV19,TRBJ2-1,ASSSSGGERISYNEQF
TRBV9,TRBJ2-1,ASSVGTSFAVGEQF
TRBV4-3,TRBJ2-7,ASSTGTGSYEQY
TRBV7-7,TRBJ1-1,ASSLQMNTEAF
TRBV29-1,TRBJ2-7,SVAGSYEQY
TRBV18,TRBJ1-5,ASSPGDRSFNQPQH
TRBV7-9,TRBJ1-2,ASSPGQGHGYT